The 11 T cell receptor beta chains reported below all come from one sample, sequenced in a study of cytomegalovirus exposure and HLA in healthy donors. The PCR used 60 Vbeta and 13 Jbeta primers. Repertoires were generated with immunoSEQ multiplex PCR, while TCRdb's copy carries only in-frame clones and drops some. This sample's table reports approximately 79,000 clones. The sequenced material came from PBMCs. These receptors all come from a middle-aged man in good health and CMV-seronegative.

As for this clone: The sample contains more than one DNA sequence encoding this CDR3. The chain couples TRBV5-6 to TRBJ1-4; D is uncertain. From germline, CDR1 is SGHDT and CDR2 YYEEEE. The CDR3 totals 15 residues. The V end was cut by 4 bases, the J end by 3 bases, with 13 bases between. CDR3 protein: CASSENRVSNEKLFF. The CDR3 DNA follows: TGTGCCAGCAGCGAAAACAGAGTCTCTAATGAAAAACTGTTTTTT.

The chain combines TRBV14 with TRBJ1-1, with D unresolved. Trimming removed 5 bases at V and 4 bases at J, with 14 bases between. CDR1 SGHDN and CDR2 FVKESK come from the germline V gene. This CDR3 contains 14 residues. The CDR3 loop reads CASSTRGRATEAFF. The CDR3 DNA reads as TGTGCCAGCAGCACCCGTGGGAGGGCCACTGAAGCTTTCTTT.

V gene TRBV5-1 combines with J gene TRBJ2-3; perhaps TRBD2 as D (6 bases). CDR1 SGHRS and CDR2 YFSETQ come from the germline V gene. There are 16 residues in the CDR3. V was pared by 4 bases and J by 3 bases, with 18 bases between. The CDR3 nucleotides read TGCGCCAGCAGCGGGGGGAGTACTACGGGGACAGATACGCAGTATTTT. It encodes CASSGGSTTGTDTQYF. Filled out from reference TRBV5-1 and TRBJ2-3, the complete variable domain reads KAGVTQTPRYLIKTRGQQVTLSCSPISGHRSVSWYQQTPGQGLQFLFEYFSETQRNKGNFPGRFSGRQFSNSRSEMNVSTLELGDSALYLCASSGGSTTGTDTQYFGPGTRLTVL.

This chain joins TRBV6-1 and TRBJ1-1; D gene uncertain. Germline V CDR1 and CDR2: MNHNS, SASEGT. V lost 5 bases to trimming and J lost 0 bases, with 10 bases between them. The CDR3 is 14 residues long. DNA for the CDR3: TGTGCCAGCAGTTTAGATCCGGTGAACACTGAAGCTTTCTTT. This codes for CASSLDPVNTEAFF.

The chain combines TRBV7-9 with TRBJ2-3; D uncertain. Germline CDR1 and CDR2: SEHNR and FQNEAQ (reference sequence). V was clipped by 4 bases and J by 3 bases, with 5 bases between them. The CDR3 sequence is 12 residues long. DNA of the CDR3: TGTGCCAGCAGCTCTAATACAGATACGCAGTATTTT. It translates to CASSSNTDTQYF.

The rearrangement joins TRBV7-9 to TRBJ2-3; D uncertain. Germline CDR1 SEHNR, CDR2 FQNEAQ (reference sequence). Trimming cost V 6 bases and J 0 bases, with 10 bases left between them. The CDR3 runs to 14 residues. In DNA form, the CDR3 reads TGTGCCAGCAGTCTAACTATAAGCACAGATACGCAGTATTTT. This gives the protein CASSLTISTDTQYF. The full variable domain, completed using reference TRBV7-9 and TRBJ2-3, is DTGVSQNPRHKITKRGQNVTFRCDPISEHNRLYWYRQTLGQGPEFLTYFQNEAQLEKSRLLSDRFSAERPKGSFSTLEIQRTEQGDSAMYLCASSLTISTDTQYFGPGTRLTVL.

The chain couples TRBV12-5 to TRBJ2-5; no clear D. This CDR3 region has 13 residues. Per germline, CDR1 LGHNT and CDR2 FRNRAP. Trimming cost V 1 base and J 5 bases, with 8 bases left between them. This CDR3 reads CASGLAGLETQYF. CDR3 nucleotides: TGTGCTAGTGGTTTGGCCGGGTTGGAGACCCAGTACTTC. Complete variable domain (other parts from reference TRBV12-5 and TRBJ2-5): DARVTQTPRHKVTEMGQEVTMRCQPILGHNTVFWYRQTMMQGLELLAYFRNRAPLDDSGMPKDRFSAEMPDATLATLKIQPSEPRDSAVYFCASGLAGLETQYFGPGTRLLVL.

Concerning this clone: The junction differs from germline at one of its ends, possibly a read error. The rearrangement uses TRBV9 and TRBJ1-6, with D possibly matching TRBD1 (6 bases). The CDR3 has 12 residues. CDR1 SGDLS and CDR2 YYNGEE come from the germline V gene. CDR3 DNA sequence: TGTGCCAGCAGCGCGGGGGGGGGCTTGCTGAACTTT. Encoded protein: CASSAGGGLLNF.

The gene calls are TRBV2 and TRBJ2-5, with TRBD2 identical over 9 bases. The germline gives CDR1 SNHLY, CDR2 FYNNEI. CDR3 length: 16 amino acids. The V gene end was trimmed by 0 bases and the J gene end by 9 bases; junction bases not matched to a gene: 11. The CDR3 protein is CASSEAMVAGDTAQYF. As DNA, the CDR3 is TGTGCCAGCAGTGAAGCGATGGTAGCGGGAGATACGGCCCAGTACTTC.

This chain links TRBV30 with TRBJ1-6, with 9 bases that match TRBD1. This CDR3 region has 13 residues. In germline, CDR1 is GTSNPN, CDR2 SVGIG (reference sequence). Losses at the gene ends were 5 bases for V and 7 bases for J; bases not matched to a gene: 3. For the CDR3, the DNA is TGTGCCTGGGGGGACAGGGCGAATTCACCCCTCCACTTT. This gives the protein CAWGDRANSPLHF.

This rearrangement joins TRBV6-5 to TRBJ2-2, with 7 bases aligning to TRBD1. The V gene's germline CDR1 is MNHEY and CDR2 SVGAGI. With V trimmed by 5 bases and J by 3 bases, 6 bases remained unmatched. The CDR3 is 15 residues long. In nucleotides, the CDR3 is TGTGCCAGCAGTAGCCGGACAGGAGACACCGGGGAGCTGTTTTTT. Protein: CASSSRTGDTGELFF.